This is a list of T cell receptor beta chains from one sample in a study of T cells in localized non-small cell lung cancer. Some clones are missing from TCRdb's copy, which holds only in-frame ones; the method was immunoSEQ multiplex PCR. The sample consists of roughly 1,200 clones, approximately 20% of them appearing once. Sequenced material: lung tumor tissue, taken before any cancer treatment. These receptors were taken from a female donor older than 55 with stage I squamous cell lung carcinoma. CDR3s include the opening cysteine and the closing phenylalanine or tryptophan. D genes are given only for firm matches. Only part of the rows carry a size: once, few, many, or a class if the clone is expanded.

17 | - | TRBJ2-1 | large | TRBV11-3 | TGTGCCAGCAGCTTAGGGGACAGGGGTTTAGCGGGAGTTCAGCAGTTCTTC | CASSLGDRGLAGVQQFF
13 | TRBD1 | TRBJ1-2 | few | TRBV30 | TGTGCCTGGGCCCCCGGGACAGTCTATGGCTACACCTTC | CAWAPGTVYGYTF
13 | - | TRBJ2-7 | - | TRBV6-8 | TGTGCCAGCAGTTACCAGGCCTCCTACGAGCAGTACTTC | CASSYQASYEQYF
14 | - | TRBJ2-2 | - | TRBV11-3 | TGTGCCAGCAGCTTAGGTCCCGAGGGGCGGGAGCTGTTTTTT | CASSLGPEGRELFF
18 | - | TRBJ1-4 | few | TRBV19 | TGTGCCAGTAGTATAGATCCCCCCGGAGAGACAACTAATGAAAAACTGTTTTTT | CASSIDPPGETTNEKLFF
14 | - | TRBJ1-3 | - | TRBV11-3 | TGTGCCAGCAGCCCGCAGTACTCTGGAAACACCATATATTTT | CASSPQYSGNTIYF
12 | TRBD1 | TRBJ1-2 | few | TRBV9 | TGTGCCAGCAGTCCGGACAGGGCGGGCTACACCTTC | CASSPDRAGYTF
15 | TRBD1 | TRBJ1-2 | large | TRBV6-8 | TGTGCCAGCAGTGACCCGACAGGGGGAGTCTATGGCTACACCTTC | CASSDPTGGVYGYTF
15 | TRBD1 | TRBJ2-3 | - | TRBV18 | TGTGCCAGCTCACCGGGACAGGGACCCACAGATACGCAGTATTTT | CASSPGQGPTDTQYF
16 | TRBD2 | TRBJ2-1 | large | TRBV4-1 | TGCGCCAGCAGCCAAGATGCTAGCGGGATAGGCAATGAGCAGTTCTTC | CASSQDASGIGNEQFF
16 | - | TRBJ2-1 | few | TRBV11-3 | TGTGCCAGCAGCCCAAGACAGGGACTCTCCTACAATGAGCAGTTCTTC | CASSPRQGLSYNEQFF
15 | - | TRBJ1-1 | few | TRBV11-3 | TGTGCCAGCAGCCTGAGATCGGGACACTACACTGAAGCTTTCTTT | CASSLRSGHYTEAFF